A selection of T cell receptor beta chains follows, all from one sample in a study of CD8 T cells in ankylosing spondylitis. One entry per CDR3 protein, called by TCRdb with MiXCR from the 5' RACE reads. Among some 240,000 distinct CDR3 sequences, 20% to 30% were seen once, and the ten largest hold 0.6% to 0.75%. Specimen: blood, either unsorted or a sorted T cell fraction (not recorded which). The receptor source for this set is a male donor with ankylosing spondylitis or in good health (not recorded which). The CDR3 runs from the conserved cysteine through the conserved F or W. Fields, in order: CDR3 protein, CDR3 DNA, D gene, V gene, clone size, J gene. A D gene is named only where the DNA matches it firmly. Size is omitted from some rows. Given values are once, few, many or a class for expanded clones.

CDR3: CASSWDRRAVNTQYF
DNA: TGTGCCAGCAGCTGGGACAGGCGAGCTGTCAATACGCAGTATTTT
D: TRBD1
V: TRBV12-3/TRBV12-4
size: many
J: TRBJ2-3

CDR3: CAISDGETQYF
DNA: TGTGCCATCAGTGATGGGGAGACCCAGTACTTC
D: .
V: TRBV10-3
size: few
J: TRBJ2-5

CDR3: CASSFRESYEQYF
DNA: TGTGCCAGCAGTTTTCGGGAGTCCTACGAGCAGTACTTC
D: .
V: TRBV12-3/TRBV12-4
size: few
J: TRBJ2-7

CDR3: CSARDRRGHNEQFF
DNA: TGCAGTGCTAGAGACCGCAGGGGGCACAATGAGCAGTTCTTC
D: TRBD1
V: TRBV20-1
size: many
J: TRBJ2-1

CDR3: CASATQGEIGELFF
DNA: TGTGCCAGCGCAACGCAGGGGGAAATCGGGGAGCTGTTTTTT
D: TRBD1
V: TRBV2
size: .
J: TRBJ2-2

CDR3: CASSNRIYEQYF
DNA: TGTGCCAGCAGTAACCGGATCTACGAGCAGTACTTC
D: .
V: TRBV12-3/TRBV12-4
size: .
J: TRBJ2-7

CDR3: CASSQAVRWGRGSYNEQFF
DNA: .
D: .
V: TRBV4-1
size: few
J: TRBJ2-1

CDR3: CSARAGLPNQPQHF
DNA: TGCAGTGCTAGAGCCGGTTTGCCAAATCAGCCCCAGCATTTT
D: .
V: TRBV20-1
size: few
J: TRBJ1-5

CDR3: CSAREDRVGANVLTF
DNA: TGCAGTGCTAGGGAAGACAGGGTTGGGGCCAACGTCCTGACTTTC
D: TRBD1
V: TRBV20-1
size: many
J: TRBJ2-6

CDR3: CSATNTLIYEQYF
DNA: TGCAGTGCTACCAATACACTGATCTACGAGCAGTACTTC
D: .
V: TRBV20-1
size: .
J: TRBJ2-7

CDR3: CASSLVASPYEQYF
DNA: TGTGCCAGCAGCTTAGTTGCCAGCCCATACGAGCAGTACTTC
D: .
V: TRBV7-2
size: few
J: TRBJ2-7

CDR3: CASSQTGGRGNEQFF
DNA: TGCGCCAGCAGCCAGACAGGGGGCCGGGGCAATGAGCAGTTCTTC
D: TRBD1
V: TRBV4-1
size: many
J: TRBJ2-1

CDR3: CSATGQGHTDTQYF
DNA: TGCAGTGCAACCGGACAGGGACACACAGATACGCAGTATTTT
D: TRBD1
V: TRBV20-1
size: .
J: TRBJ2-3

CDR3: CAIRQNTEAFF
DNA: TGTGCCATCAGACAGAACACTGAAGCTTTCTTT
D: .
V: TRBV10-3
size: few
J: TRBJ1-1

CDR3: CASSLESGGSYEQYF
DNA: TGCGCCAGCAGCTTGGAATCAGGGGGCTCCTACGAGCAGTACTTC
D: TRBD1
V: TRBV5-1
size: many
J: TRBJ2-7

CDR3: CSVAGDSGNEKLFF
DNA: TGCAGCGTTGCGGGGGACAGTGGGAATGAAAAACTGTTTTTT
D: TRBD1
V: TRBV29-1
size: many
J: TRBJ1-4

CDR3: CASSFRQTVENYGYTF
DNA: TGTGCCAGCAGTTTCCGACAGACGGTAGAGAACTATGGCTACACCTTC
D: .
V: TRBV12-3/TRBV12-4
size: .
J: TRBJ1-2

CDR3: CAISESGGKEGQYF
DNA: TGTGCCATCAGTGAGTCTGGGGGGAAAGAAGGCCAGTACTTC
D: .
V: TRBV10-3
size: many
J: TRBJ2-5

CDR3: CSASGQGPSEQYF
DNA: TGCAGTGCTAGCGGACAGGGGCCTAGCGAGCAGTACTTC
D: TRBD1
V: TRBV20-1
size: .
J: TRBJ2-7

CDR3: CSARVRGGWGFNEQFF
DNA: TGCAGTGCTAGAGTGCGGGGGGGTTGGGGATTCAATGAGCAGTTCTTC
D: TRBD2
V: TRBV20-1
size: .
J: TRBJ2-1

CDR3: CASSRGITDTQYF
DNA: TGCGCCAGCAGTAGGGGGATTACAGATACGCAGTATTTT
D: .
V: TRBV4-1
size: .
J: TRBJ2-3

CDR3: CASSLEARLNTEAFF
DNA: TGTGCCAGCAGTTTAGAGGCCCGTCTGAACACTGAAGCTTTCTTT
D: .
V: TRBV12-3/TRBV12-4
size: few
J: TRBJ1-1

CDR3: CASSQAGTGGDYEQYF
DNA: TGTGCCAGCAGCCAAGCCGGGACAGGGGGAGACTACGAGCAGTACTTC
D: TRBD1
V: TRBV4-2
size: few
J: TRBJ2-7

CDR3: CASSRTSGDYNEQFF
DNA: TGTGCCAGCAGTCGGACTAGCGGGGACTACAATGAGCAGTTCTTC
D: TRBD2
V: TRBV12-3/TRBV12-4
size: .
J: TRBJ2-1

CDR3: CSASPSGHTEAFF
DNA: TGCAGTGCTAGCCCCTCGGGTCACACTGAAGCTTTCTTT
D: .
V: TRBV20-1
size: many
J: TRBJ1-1

CDR3: CASSEITEETQYF
DNA: TGTGCCAGCAGTGAAATCACCGAAGAGACCCAGTACTTC
D: .
V: TRBV6-1
size: .
J: TRBJ2-5

CDR3: CASSLSGGGEKLFF
DNA: TGTGCCAGCAGTTTATCGGGGGGGGGTGAAAAACTGTTTTTT
D: .
V: TRBV12-3/TRBV12-4
size: many
J: TRBJ1-4

CDR3: CASNTGGASGELFF
DNA: TGTGCCAGCAATACAGGGGGCGCATCCGGGGAGCTGTTTTTT
D: TRBD1
V: TRBV6-1
size: .
J: TRBJ2-2

CDR3: CASSLGHPRTDTQYF
DNA: TGTGCCAGCAGCTTGGGACACCCCAGAACAGATACGCAGTATTTT
D: .
V: TRBV2
size: .
J: TRBJ2-3

CDR3: CAISRPWDSRHYEQYF
DNA: TGTGCCATCAGTAGACCTTGGGACTCGCGCCACTACGAGCAGTACTTC
D: .
V: TRBV10-3
size: .
J: TRBJ2-7

CDR3: CASSQVRKSGNTIYF
DNA: TGTGCCAGCAGCCAAGTTAGGAAATCTGGAAACACCATATATTTT
D: .
V: TRBV3-1
size: many
J: TRBJ1-3

CDR3: CASSSGGNSYNEQFF
DNA: TGCGCCAGCAGCTCGGGCGGGAACTCCTACAATGAGCAGTTCTTC
D: .
V: TRBV5-1
size: .
J: TRBJ2-1

CDR3: CSATGTQRTDTQYF
DNA: TGCAGTGCCACCGGGACCCAGAGGACAGATACGCAGTATTTT
D: .
V: TRBV20-1
size: many
J: TRBJ2-3

CDR3: CSALGLKETQYF
DNA: TGCAGTGCTCTCGGATTGAAAGAGACCCAGTACTTC
D: .
V: TRBV20-1
size: medium-sized
J: TRBJ2-5

CDR3: CASSQGVGGRPDTQYF
DNA: TGTGCCAGCAGCCAAGGAGTGGGGGGCCGTCCAGATACGCAGTATTTT
D: .
V: TRBV4-2
size: .
J: TRBJ2-3

CDR3: CASSLGDRGEDTQYF
DNA: TGCGCCAGCAGCTTGGGAGACAGGGGTGAGGATACGCAGTATTTT
D: TRBD1
V: TRBV5-1
size: many
J: TRBJ2-3

CDR3: CASSEQGSIAYEQYF
DNA: TGTGCCAGCAGCGAACAGGGTTCCATAGCCTACGAGCAGTACTTC
D: .
V: TRBV28
size: .
J: TRBJ2-7

CDR3: CASSQRLRGGANVLTF
DNA: TGTGCCAGCAGCCAGAGGTTAAGGGGGGGGGCCAACGTCCTGACTTTC
D: .
V: TRBV7-6
size: many
J: TRBJ2-6

CDR3: CASSYPGQGDYEQFF
DNA: TGTGCCAGCAGTTACCCGGGACAGGGGGATTATGAGCAGTTCTTC
D: TRBD1
V: TRBV6-6
size: .
J: TRBJ2-1